Presented here are 25 T cell receptor beta chains from one specimen sequenced in a study of T cell changes during pregnancy in multiple sclerosis. Using immunoSEQ multiplex PCR, the repertoire was profiled, and TCRdb retains in-frame clones only, with some absent. The sample has around 50,000 clones, roughly 91% seen once. The input for sequencing was CD4+ T cells from peripheral blood mononuclear cells, taken after pregnancy. These receptors were obtained from a female donor in good health, enrolled as a control in a pregnancy study.

The J gene is TRBJ2-3, the V gene TRBV5-1, with TRBD2 matching over 7 bases. This CDR3 has 13 residues. J was trimmed by 3 bases and V by 6 bases; bases with no gene match: 4. The germline V gene encodes CDR1 SGHRS and CDR2 YFSETQ. CDR3 in amino acids: CASIGLVTDTQYF. CDR3 bases: TGCGCCAGCATTGGACTAGTAACAGATACGCAGTATTTT.

The chain uses TRBV7-2 and TRBJ1-2; TRBD1 is a possible D gene (5 bases). V lost 1 base and J 1 base, leaving 10 bases between the germline ends. Per the germline V gene, CDR1 is SGHTA and CDR2 is FQGNSA. This CDR3 contains 15 residues. The CDR3: CASSLGGDVNYGYTF. The CDR3 region has the DNA TGTGCCAGCAGCTTAGGGGGGGACGTTAACTATGGCTACACCTTC.

The V call is TRBV7-8, the J call TRBJ1-6; possible D gene TRBD1, 6 bases. The CDR3 length is 15 residues. Trimming left V 4 bases short and J 9 bases short, with 16 bases between. CDR1 and CDR2 from the germline V gene are SGHVS and FQNEAQ. The CDR3 region is CASSSRNGGVSPLHF. CDR3 DNA: TGTGCCAGCAGCTCCCGAAATGGGGGCGTTTCACCCCTCCACTTT.

The V call is TRBV28, the J call TRBJ2-5; 7 positions match TRBD2. The CDR3 extends over 14 amino acids. The V gene's germline CDR1 is MDHEN and CDR2 SYDVKM. J was trimmed by 2 bases and V by 5 bases; bases with no gene match: 5. The CDR3 protein is CASSGRTSQETQYF. The CDR3 DNA reads TGTGCCAGCAGTGGACGGACTAGTCAAGAGACCCAGTACTTC.

The rearrangement uses TRBV5-5 and TRBJ1-2; 7 nucleotides line up with TRBD1. The trim removed 2 bases at V and 6 bases at J, leaving 1 base unmatched. Germline CDR1 is SGHKS and CDR2 is YYEKEE (reference sequence). The CDR3 covers 12 residues. The CDR3 loop reads CASSFDRDGYTF. The CDR3 coding sequence is TGTGCCAGCAGCTTTGACAGGGATGGCTACACCTTC.

V usage is TRBV5-1 and J usage is TRBJ2-5; 9 positions agree with TRBD2. The DNA end lines up better with TRBJ2-7; the J call may be wrong. The germline gives CDR1 SGHRS, CDR2 YFSETQ. This CDR3 is 14 amino acids long. The CDR3 region has the DNA TGCGCCAGCAGCGAGGGGACTAGCCCCTACGAGCAGTACTTC. Encoded protein: CASSEGTSPYEQYF.

This sequence joins TRBV4-2 and TRBJ1-6; TRBD1 aligns across 9 bases. The CDR3 is 20 residues long. The V gene's germline CDR1 is LGHNA and CDR2 YNFKEQ. The ends lost 3 bases at V and 9 bases at J; junction bases unmatched: 21. The CDR3 nucleotides are TGTGCCAGCAGCCACCAGTTCCTACTCCGGGACAGGGACCTGTTTTCACCCCTCCACTTT. Protein sequence: CASSHQFLLRDRDLFSPLHF.

The chain joins TRBV2 to TRBJ2-2; a weak D match, TRBD1 (7 bases). Trimming stripped 5 bases from V and 3 bases from J, with 19 bases between. Germline-derived CDR1 and CDR2 are SNHLY and FYNNEI. The CDR3 sequence is 17 residues long. Written as DNA, the CDR3 is TGTGCCAGCAGTACCCGTTTGGGCAGGGGGGACACCGGGGAGCTGTTTTTT. It encodes CASSTRLGRGDTGELFF. Filled out from reference TRBV2 and TRBJ2-2, the complete variable domain reads EPEVTQTPSHQVTQMGQEVILRCVPISNHLYFYWYRQILGQKVEFLVSFYNNEISEKSEIFDDQFSVERPDGSNFTLKIRSTKLEDSAMYFCASSTRLGRGDTGELFFGEGSRLTVL.

The count of this clone is one. V gene TRBV27 combines with J gene TRBJ2-7, with TRBD2 matching over 9 bases. The CDR3 has 20 amino acids. Losses at the gene ends were 5 bases for V and 3 bases for J; bases not matched to a gene: 23. Germline V gives CDR1 MNHEY, CDR2 SMNVEV (reference sequence). Written as DNA, the CDR3 is TGTGCCAGCAGTATGCCGGCTATGGCGGGGGGGCAGGTGAGTTACTACGAGCAGTACTTC. It specifies CASSMPAMAGGQVSYYEQYF.

The gene calls are TRBV19 and TRBJ2-1; 8 bases align to TRBD2. Germline CDR1 and CDR2: LNHDA and SQIVND (reference sequence). This CDR3 comprises 16 residues. V shed 0 bases and J 4 bases; nucleotides not matched to a gene: 5. The CDR3 bases are TGTGCCAGTAGTATAGATCGTAGCGGGACTTACAATGAGCAGTTCTTC. Amino acid sequence: CASSIDRSGTYNEQFF.

The chain links TRBV7-9 to TRBJ2-7, with D perhaps TRBD1 (6 bases). The CDR3 is 15 residues long. Germline V gene sequence: CDR1 SEHNR, CDR2 FQNEAQ (reference sequence). Trimming cost V 2 bases and J 2 bases, with 13 bases left between them. CDR3 bases: TGTGCCAGCAGCTTAACCCAGGGGACGGCCTACGAGCAGTACTTC. Its protein is CASSLTQGTAYEQYF.

The chain uses TRBV14 and TRBJ2-3, with D possibly matching TRBD1 (6 bases). In germline, CDR1 is SGHDN, CDR2 FVKESK. The CDR3 runs to 16 residues. V lost 2 bases and J lost 5, with 17 bases in between. CDR3 amino acids: CASSQPLGHRGDTQYF. The CDR3 coding sequence is TGTGCCAGCAGCCAACCTCTGGGACACCGTGGAGATACGCAGTATTTT.

This chain's CDR3 is CASSLAGEGTQYF. Here the CDR3 DNA reads TGTGCCAGCAGTTTAGCCGGCGAGGGGACCCAGTACTTC. J is TRBJ2-5 and V is TRBV28; D may be TRBD2 (5 bases). Germline V lookup: CDR1 MDHEN, CDR2 SYDVKM. The CDR3 spans 13 residues. Trimming shortened V by 2 bases and J by 7 bases, and 11 bases separated the two germline ends.

The V and J genes are TRBV2 and TRBJ2-1, with 12 bases aligning to TRBD2. Germline V CDR1 and CDR2: SNHLY, FYNNEI. Germline trimming cut 8 bases from V and 5 bases from J; bases unmatched to any gene: 7. This CDR3 spans 15 amino acids. DNA of the CDR3: TGTGCCAGCCGTGCTAGCGGGAGGGTTGACAATGAGCAGTTCTTC. Its protein is CASRASGRVDNEQFF.

This clone was seen only a few times. This sequence joins TRBV4-1 and TRBJ1-5; D unresolved. Germline V lookup: CDR1 MGHRA, CDR2 YSYEKL. Trimming removed 1 base at V and 7 bases at J, with 5 bases between. CDR3 length: 12 residues. CDR3 bases: TGCGCCAGCAGCCAAGGAGGCCAGCCCCAGCATTTT. This translates into CASSQGGQPQHF.

V is TRBV2 and J is TRBJ2-7; 10 bases fit TRBD2. This CDR3 has 14 amino acids. The ends lost 6 bases at V and 0 bases at J; junction bases unmatched: 2. Germline V gives CDR1 SNHLY, CDR2 FYNNEI. CDR3 region: CASRASGSSYEQYF. The CDR3 coding sequence is TGTGCCAGCAGGGCTAGCGGGAGCTCCTACGAGCAGTACTTC. The variable domain in full, completed from reference TRBV2 and TRBJ2-7, reads EPEVTQTPSHQVTQMGQEVILRCVPISNHLYFYWYRQILGQKVEFLVSFYNNEISEKSEIFDDQFSVERPDGSNFTLKIRSTKLEDSAMYFCASRASGSSYEQYFGPGTRLTVT.

The chain carries TRBV7-2 and TRBJ1-2; TRBD1 matches at 10 bases. The trim removed 5 bases at V and 6 bases at J, leaving 6 bases unmatched. The CDR3 has 14 residues. The germline V gene encodes CDR1 SGHTA and CDR2 FQGNSA. In DNA, the CDR3 is TGTGCCAGCAGCCCACGACAGGGGGCCGATGGCTACACCTTC. Its protein product is CASSPRQGADGYTF.

The chain links TRBV1 to TRBJ1-1; the tabulated D call, TRBD1, remains unverified against the DNA. TRBV1 is marked as a pseudogene. The CDR3 covers 17 residues. The CDR3 loop is CTSSLRTGGFLNTEAFF. Here the CDR3 DNA reads TGCACCAGCAGCCTTAGGACAGGGGGCTTTTTGAACACTGAAGCTTTCTTT.

The V call is TRBV7-6, the J call TRBJ2-2, with D uncertain. The CDR3 totals 15 residues. The germline V gene has CDR1 SGHVS and CDR2 FNYEAQ. V lost 1 base, J lost 2 bases, and 8 bases lay in between. CDR3 sequence: CASSLGNSNTGELFF. The CDR3 nucleotides are TGTGCCAGCAGCTTAGGGAACAGTAACACCGGGGAGCTGTTTTTT.

The V call is TRBV5-1, the J call TRBJ2-5; TRBD2 aligns across 7 bases. V was pared by 0 bases and J by 5 bases, with 7 bases of the junction left unmatched. Germline V gives CDR1 SGHRS, CDR2 YFSETQ. The CDR3 has 15 residues. CDR3 sequence (DNA): TGCGCCAGCAGCTTGGTGGGGACTAACCGGGAGACCCAGTACTTC. Translation gives CASSLVGTNRETQYF.

CDR3 residues: CASSPHPHNEQFF. Here the CDR3 DNA reads TGTGCCAGCAGCCCACACCCCCACAATGAGCAGTTCTTC. V usage is TRBV7-6 and J usage is TRBJ2-1, with D hard to call. This CDR3 is 13 amino acids long. V was cut by 5 bases and J by 5 bases, with 10 bases left in between. The germline gives CDR1 SGHVS, CDR2 FNYEAQ.

The chain joins TRBV5-4 to TRBJ1-4; TRBD1 matches 7 bases. V was clipped by 1 base and J by 6 bases; unmatched bases: 3. Germline CDR1 is SGHNT and CDR2 is YYREEE (reference sequence). CDR3 size: 14 residues. In nucleotides, the CDR3 is TGTGCCAGCAGCTTGAGAGGGGGCCATGAAAAACTGTTTTTT. Protein product: CASSLRGGHEKLFF.

The V call is TRBV28, the J call TRBJ2-1; 9 nucleotides agree with TRBD2. With V trimmed by 5 bases and J by 5 bases, 10 bases remained unmatched. This CDR3 contains 16 residues. CDR1 is MDHEN and CDR2 is SYDVKM in the germline V gene. The CDR3 bases are TGTGCCAGCAGTCCCCCACCTAGCGGGAATAACAATGAGCAGTTCTTC. The encoded protein is CASSPPPSGNNNEQFF.

The chain recombines TRBV10-3 with TRBJ2-3; maybe TRBD1 (5 bases). Trimming stripped 2 bases from V and 2 bases from J, with 11 bases between. CDR1 ENHRY and CDR2 SYGVKD come from the germline V gene. There are 15 residues in the CDR3. The CDR3 sequence: CAISEMGRPTDTQYF. The CDR3 region has the DNA TGTGCCATCAGTGAGATGGGGCGACCCACAGATACGCAGTATTTT.

CDR3 loop: CASSRGLDNEQFF. DNA for the CDR3: TGTGCCAGTAGTAGGGGACTAGACAATGAGCAGTTCTTC. The chain combines TRBV19 with TRBJ2-1; TRBD2 matches 8 bases. Germline trimming cut 4 bases from V and 5 bases from J; bases unmatched to any gene: 1. Per germline, CDR1 LNHDA and CDR2 SQIVND (reference sequence). The CDR3 extends over 13 amino acids. Filled out from reference TRBV19 and TRBJ2-1, the complete variable domain reads DGGITQSPKYLFRKEGQNVTLSCEQNLNHDAMYWYRQDPGQGLRLIYYSQIVNDFQKGDIAEGYSVSREKKESFPLTVTSAQKNPTAFYLCASSRGLDNEQFFGPGTRLTVL.